Listed here are 19 T cell receptor beta chains from one sample, sequenced in a study of cytomegalovirus exposure and HLA in healthy donors. It was with 60 Vbeta and 13 Jbeta primers that the PCR ran. Libraries were prepared by immunoSEQ multiplex PCR; TCRdb keeps only in-frame clonotypes and omits some of them. This sample carries about 170,000 clones, over 75% of them seen once, and the ten largest clones take around 0.97%. Material: PBMCs. The source is a woman aged 45 to 65 in good health and CMV-seropositive.

V and J are TRBV2 and TRBJ2-2; maybe TRBD1 (6 bases). In germline, CDR1 is SNHLY, CDR2 FYNNEI. The CDR3 has 15 amino acids. Trimming removed 7 bases from V and 2 bases from J, with 14 bases in between. CDR3 protein: CASTPGTTNTGELFF. The CDR3 DNA sequence: TGTGCCAGCACCCCGGGGACAACCAACACCGGGGAGCTGTTTTTT.

The V call is TRBV10-3, the J call TRBJ2-1, with TRBD2 identical over 13 bases. The junction had 4 bases not matched to a gene; V was cut back by 7 bases and J by 7 bases. The CDR3 totals 14 residues. CDR1 ENHRY and CDR2 SYGVKD come from the germline V gene. CDR3 nucleotides: TGTGCCATCACTGGACTAGCGGGAGAGAATGAGCAGTTCTTC. Its protein product is CAITGLAGENEQFF.

This clone was counted once. The chain uses TRBV2 and TRBJ2-5, with 9 bases identical to TRBD2. The CDR3 spans 15 residues. Germline V CDR1 and CDR2: SNHLY, FYNNEI. Trimming removed 6 bases from V and 4 bases from J; junction bases left unmatched: 9. CDR3 in amino acids: CASSISGRVGETQYF. As DNA, the CDR3 is TGTGCCAGCAGCATTAGCGGGAGAGTCGGAGAGACCCAGTACTTC. The full variable domain, completed using reference TRBV2 and TRBJ2-5, is EPEVTQTPSHQVTQMGQEVILRCVPISNHLYFYWYRQILGQKVEFLVSFYNNEISEKSEIFDDQFSVERPDGSNFTLKIRSTKLEDSAMYFCASSISGRVGETQYFGPGTRLLVL.

The chain couples TRBV19 to TRBJ2-7; weak D call: TRBD1 (6 bases). V lost 5 bases to trimming and J lost 3 bases, with 14 bases between them. The CDR3 covers 14 residues. The V gene's germline CDR1 is LNHDA and CDR2 SQIVND (reference sequence). The CDR3 nucleotides are TGTGCCAGTAGTTTAAGACAGGCGGTCTACGAGCAGTACTTC. Translated: CASSLRQAVYEQYF.

The chain carries TRBV1 and TRBJ2-2; the table gives TRBD2 as D, unverified against the DNA. TRBV1 is deemed a pseudogene. The CDR3 runs to 18 residues. In DNA form, the CDR3 reads TGCACCAGCAGCCAAGATAATCTGGGACTAGACAAAACCGGGGAGCTGTTTTTT. Its protein product is CTSSQDNLGLDKTGELFF.

The count of this clone is one. The chain has TRBV27 and TRBJ2-1, with 7 bases aligning to TRBD2. The germline gives CDR1 MNHEY, CDR2 SMNVEV (reference sequence). V was clipped by 1 base and J by 4 bases; unmatched bases: 7. The CDR3 has 16 amino acids. The DNA of the CDR3 is TGTGCCAGCAGTTTATGGGGGGGGATTAGGTACAATGAGCAGTTCTTC. Protein: CASSLWGGIRYNEQFF.

The sample holds many counts of this clone. The V gene is TRBV4-1, the J gene TRBJ2-1, with D possibly being TRBD1 (5 bases). Trimming pared 3 bases from V and 3 bases from J, leaving 15 bases between. The length of the CDR3 is 16 residues. The germline V gene encodes CDR1 MGHRA and CDR2 YSYEKL. CDR3 nucleotide sequence: TGCGCCAGCAGCCAGGTGGACATGATCCACTACAATGAGCAGTTCTTC. Its translation is CASSQVDMIHYNEQFF.

This clone was observed a single time. The chain uses TRBV28 and TRBJ1-2; TRBD1 aligns across 7 bases. The CDR3 contains 14 residues. CDR1 and CDR2 (germline): MDHEN, SYDVKM. V was pared by 7 bases and J by 2 bases, with 7 bases of the junction left unmatched. The CDR3 DNA is TGTGCCAGCACCGTAGGGGGCACGAACTATGGCTACACCTTC. The encoded protein is CASTVGGTNYGYTF.

The chain combines TRBV28 with TRBJ2-7, with TRBD1 identical over 7 bases. With V trimmed by 8 bases and J by 0 bases, 4 bases remained unmatched. Per the germline V gene, CDR1 is MDHEN and CDR2 is SYDVKM. The CDR3 length is 13 residues. The CDR3 DNA follows: TGTGCCAGCGCCGGGACAGCCTCCTACGAGCAGTACTTC. Translation: CASAGTASYEQYF.

This rearrangement joins TRBV7-9 to TRBJ2-3; D is possibly TRBD2 (6 bases). V was shortened by 5 bases and J by 1 base, with 13 bases between the two germline ends. CDR1 and CDR2 from the germline V gene are SEHNR and FQNEAQ (reference sequence). The CDR3 sequence is 15 residues long. The CDR3 spells CASSVGTPRTDTQYF. The CDR3 DNA sequence: TGTGCCAGCAGCGTAGGGACTCCACGCACAGATACGCAGTATTTT.

V and J are TRBV5-1 and TRBJ2-2; D is perhaps TRBD1 (5 bases). CDR1 SGHRS and CDR2 YFSETQ come from the germline V gene. The CDR3 runs 16 residues. The V end lost 0 bases, the J end lost 1 base, and 10 bases lay between the germline ends. Here the CDR3 reads CASSLARAGNTGELFF. CDR3 nucleotide sequence: TGCGCCAGCAGCTTGGCCAGGGCAGGGAACACCGGGGAGCTGTTTTTT.

The rearrangement joins TRBV7-2 to TRBJ1-1; D perhaps matches TRBD1 (6 bases). CDR3 size: 15 residues. Trimming pared 2 bases from V and 1 base from J, leaving 11 bases between. Germline lookup yields CDR1 SGHTA and CDR2 FQGNSA. CDR3: CASSLTGGRNTEAFF. The CDR3 nucleotides are TGTGCCAGCAGCTTAACCGGGGGGCGGAACACTGAAGCTTTCTTT.

The chain links TRBV19 to TRBJ2-3; 11 nucleotides match TRBD2. V lost 6 bases to trimming and J lost 5 bases; unmatched junction nucleotides: 7. The CDR3 totals 15 residues. Germline V gene data show CDR1 as LNHDA and CDR2 as SQIVND (reference sequence). The chain's CDR3 is CASRASGGYQDTQYF. CDR3 coding DNA: TGTGCCAGTAGAGCTAGCGGGGGGTACCAAGATACGCAGTATTTT.

This clone was seen a handful of times. The chain joins TRBV20-1 to TRBJ1-2, with 7 bases that match TRBD1. Trimming at V came to 4 bases and at J to 4 bases, leaving 0 bases not matched to a gene. Germline CDR1 reads DFQATT; CDR2 reads SNEGSKA (reference sequence). The CDR3 is made up of 11 amino acids. The CDR3 DNA is TGCAGTGCTACAGGGGGCTATGGCTACACCTTC. Protein sequence: CSATGGYGYTF.

The V and J genes are TRBV5-1 and TRBJ2-1; weak D call: TRBD2 (7 bases). V was trimmed by 2 bases and J by 5 bases, leaving 23 bases between them. Germline V CDR1 and CDR2: SGHRS, YFSETQ. The CDR3 loop spans 18 amino acids. The CDR3 nucleotides read TGCGCCAGCAGCTTTATTCCAGGGGAGGGGGAGACAAACAATGAGCAGTTCTTC. This codes for CASSFIPGEGETNNEQFF.

V gene TRBV27 combines with J gene TRBJ2-1; TRBD1 matches at 7 bases. J lost 8 bases, V lost 0 bases, and 7 bases had no gene match. The CDR3 spans 15 residues. Germline loops: CDR1 MNHEY, CDR2 SMNVEV (reference sequence). The CDR3, as DNA: TGTGCCAGCAGTTTATCGGTCAAGGGGGCGGATGAGCAGTTCTTC. Its protein is CASSLSVKGADEQFF.

This clone was detected only a few times. The chain recombines TRBV5-1 with TRBJ2-3; TRBD2 is a possible D gene (5 bases). V gave up 2 bases and J gave up 1 base, with 11 bases separating them. In germline, CDR1 is SGHRS, CDR2 YFSETQ. This CDR3 region has 15 residues. CDR3 nucleotides: TGCGCCAGCAGCTTCTCGGCCGGGGGCACAGATACGCAGTATTTT. Protein sequence: CASSFSAGGTDTQYF.

This clone was picked up a small number of times. The chain employs TRBV6-5 and TRBJ2-5; TRBD1 matches 8 bases. CDR1 MNHEY and CDR2 SVGAGI come from the germline V gene. V lost 2 bases to trimming and J lost 2 bases; unmatched junction nucleotides: 1. The CDR3 length is 14 residues. The chain's CDR3 is CASSYGTGQETQYF. In DNA, the CDR3 is TGTGCCAGCAGTTACGGGACAGGTCAAGAGACCCAGTACTTC.

A word on this clone: The junction shows a germline mismatch at one end, possibly a read error. This same CDR3 is encoded by further DNA sequences in the sample. This chain joins TRBV7-9 and TRBJ1-6, with TRBD1 identical over 7 bases. Germline V gene data show CDR1 as SEHNR and CDR2 as FQNEAQ (reference sequence). This CDR3 is built from 14 residues. This chain's CDR3 is CASSPGTANSPLHF. CDR3 DNA: TGTGCTAGCAGCCCCGGGACAGCTAATTCACCCCTCCACTTT.